Listed below are T cell receptor beta chains from one sample, sequenced in a study of cytomegalovirus exposure and HLA in healthy donors. The assay was immunoSEQ multiplex PCR, and TCRdb's table has in-frame clones only and misses some. In the table there are 200,000 or so clones, 60% to 80% of which are singletons. The sequenced material came from PBMCs. The receptors derive from a woman aged 25 to 39 in good health and CMV-seronegative. CDR3s include the opening cysteine and the closing phenylalanine or tryptophan. D genes are given only for firm matches. A row's size may be missing; if present it is once, few, many or a size class.

clone size	J gene	V gene	D gene	CDR3 protein	CDR3 DNA
.	TRBJ2-1	TRBV5-4	TRBD2	CASSLGTSEYNEQFF	TGTGCCAGCAGCCTAGGGACTAGCGAATACAATGAGCAGTTCTTC
.	TRBJ2-3	TRBV5-1	.	CASSLEVRADTQYF	TGCGCCAGCAGCTTGGAGGTCAGGGCTGATACGCAGTATTTT
.	TRBJ1-4	TRBV29-1	TRBD1	CSVGTGRGEKLFF	TGCAGCGTTGGGACAGGGCGAGGGGAAAAACTGTTTTTT
.	TRBJ1-4	TRBV4-1	TRBD1	CASSQEGTGRELFF	TGCGCCAGCAGCCAAGAGGGGACAGGGCGCGAACTGTTTTTT
.	TRBJ2-5	TRBV5-1	.	CASSTGTPLETQYF	TGCGCCAGCAGCACCGGGACACCCCTAGAGACCCAGTACTTC
few	TRBJ1-4	TRBV11-2	.	CASGAPGQWEKLFF	TGTGCCAGCGGGGCACCAGGGCAATGGGAAAAACTGTTTTTT
.	TRBJ1-5	TRBV14	.	CASSHSHLDRPNQPQHF	TGTGCCAGCAGCCATAGTCACCTTGACAGGCCCAATCAGCCCCAGCATTTT
.	TRBJ1-6	TRBV19	TRBD1	CASSIYRDRRGSYNSPLHF	TGTGCCAGTAGTATCTACCGGGACAGGAGGGGCTCCTATAATTCACCCCTCCACTTT
.	TRBJ2-1	TRBV5-1	.	CASSLDLSSYNEQFF	TGCGCCAGCAGCTTGGACTTGAGCTCCTACAATGAGCAGTTCTTC
.	TRBJ1-1	TRBV4-1	.	CASSWQMNTEAFF	TGCGCCAGCAGTTGGCAGATGAACACTGAAGCTTTCTTT